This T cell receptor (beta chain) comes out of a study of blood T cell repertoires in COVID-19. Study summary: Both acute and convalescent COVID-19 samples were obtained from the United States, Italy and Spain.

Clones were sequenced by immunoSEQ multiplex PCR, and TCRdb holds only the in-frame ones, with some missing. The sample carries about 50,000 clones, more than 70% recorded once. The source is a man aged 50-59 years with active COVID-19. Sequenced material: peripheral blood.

CDR3 DNA: TGTGCCAGCAGTCGGACGACAGAAATAAGATCTAACTATGGCTACACCTTC. Translation gives CASSRTTEIRSNYGYTF. The genes are TRBV6-6 and TRBJ1-2; perhaps TRBD1 as D (5 bases). CDR3 length: 17 amino acids. CDR1 is MNHNY, CDR2 SVGAGI, per germline (reference sequence). V was cut by 5 bases and J by 0 bases, with 19 bases left in between.